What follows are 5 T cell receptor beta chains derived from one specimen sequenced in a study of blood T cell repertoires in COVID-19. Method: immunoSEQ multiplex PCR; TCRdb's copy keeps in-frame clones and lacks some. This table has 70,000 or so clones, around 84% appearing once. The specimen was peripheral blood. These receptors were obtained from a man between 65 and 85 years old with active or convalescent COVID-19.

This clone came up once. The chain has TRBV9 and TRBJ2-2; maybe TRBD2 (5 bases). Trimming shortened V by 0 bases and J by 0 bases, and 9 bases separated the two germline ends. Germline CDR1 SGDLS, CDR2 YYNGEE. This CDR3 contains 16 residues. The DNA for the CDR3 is TGTGCCAGCAGCGTAGGGGCTAGCCCGAACACCGGGGAGCTGTTTTTT. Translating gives CASSVGASPNTGELFF.

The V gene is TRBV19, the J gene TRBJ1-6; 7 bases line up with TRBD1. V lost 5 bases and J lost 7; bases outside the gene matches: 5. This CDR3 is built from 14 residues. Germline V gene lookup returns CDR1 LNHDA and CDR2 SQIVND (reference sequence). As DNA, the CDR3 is TGTGCCAGTAGTGTGGGACAGACCAATTCACCCCTCCACTTT. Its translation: CASSVGQTNSPLHF.

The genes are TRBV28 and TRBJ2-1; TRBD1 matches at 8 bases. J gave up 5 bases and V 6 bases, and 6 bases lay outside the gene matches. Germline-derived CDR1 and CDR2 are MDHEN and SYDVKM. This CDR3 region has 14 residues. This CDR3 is CASRPQDRDNEQFF. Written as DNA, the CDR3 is TGTGCCAGCAGACCCCAGGACAGGGACAATGAGCAGTTCTTC.

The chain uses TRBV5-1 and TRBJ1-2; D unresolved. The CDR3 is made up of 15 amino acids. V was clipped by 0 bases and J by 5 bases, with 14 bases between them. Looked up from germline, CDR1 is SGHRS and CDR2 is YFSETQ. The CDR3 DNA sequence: TGCGCCAGCAGCTTGGGCCCTGGGAGAGGGTATGGCTACACCTTC. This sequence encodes CASSLGPGRGYGYTF.

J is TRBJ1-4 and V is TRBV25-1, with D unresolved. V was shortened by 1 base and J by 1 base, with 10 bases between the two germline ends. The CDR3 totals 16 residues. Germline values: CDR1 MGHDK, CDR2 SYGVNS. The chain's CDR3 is CASSEFSAGTNEKLFF. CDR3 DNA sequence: TGTGCCAGCAGTGAATTTTCGGCGGGAACTAATGAAAAACTGTTTTTT.